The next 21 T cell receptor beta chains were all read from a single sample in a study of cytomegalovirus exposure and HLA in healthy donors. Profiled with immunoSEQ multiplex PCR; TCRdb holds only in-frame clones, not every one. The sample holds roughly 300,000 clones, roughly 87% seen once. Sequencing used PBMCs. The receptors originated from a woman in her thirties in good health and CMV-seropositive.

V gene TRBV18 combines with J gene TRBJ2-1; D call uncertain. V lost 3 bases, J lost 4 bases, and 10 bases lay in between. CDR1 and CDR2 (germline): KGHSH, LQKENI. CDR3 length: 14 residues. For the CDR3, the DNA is TGTGCCAGCTCACCGGGGTCCGCTTACAATGAGCAGTTCTTC. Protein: CASSPGSAYNEQFF.

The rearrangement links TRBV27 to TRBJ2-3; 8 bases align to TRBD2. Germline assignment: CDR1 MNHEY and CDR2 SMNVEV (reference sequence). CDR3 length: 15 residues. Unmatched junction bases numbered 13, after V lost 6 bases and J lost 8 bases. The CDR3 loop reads CASRSRLATPGTQYF. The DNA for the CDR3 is TGTGCCAGCAGGTCCAGACTAGCGACCCCTGGTACGCAGTATTTT.

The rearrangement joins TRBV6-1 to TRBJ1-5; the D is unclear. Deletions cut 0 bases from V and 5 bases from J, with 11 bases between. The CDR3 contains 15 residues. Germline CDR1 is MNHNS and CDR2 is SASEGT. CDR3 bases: TGTGCCAGCAGTGAAGCCTACGAGGCTTATCAGCCCCAGCATTTT. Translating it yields CASSEAYEAYQPQHF.

This CDR3 reads CASSLTLGSSYNEQFF. As DNA, the CDR3 is TGTGCCAGCAGCTTAACCCTCGGGAGCTCCTACAATGAGCAGTTCTTC. V gene TRBV7-3 combines with J gene TRBJ2-1, with a tentative D call TRBD2 (6 bases). From germline, CDR1 is SGHTA and CDR2 FQGTGA. CDR3 size: 16 residues. The ends were cut back, 0 bases at V and 0 bases at J, with 9 bases in the middle.

The CDR3 sequence: CASSTTGATGELFF. The CDR3 nucleotides are TGTGCCAGCAGTACGACAGGGGCCACCGGGGAGCTGTTTTTT. The chain links TRBV6-1 to TRBJ2-2, with 8 bases identical to TRBD1. The CDR3 length is 14 residues. The J segment lost 4 bases and the V segment lost 5 bases, leaving 3 bases of the junction unmatched. The germline gives CDR1 MNHNS, CDR2 SASEGT.

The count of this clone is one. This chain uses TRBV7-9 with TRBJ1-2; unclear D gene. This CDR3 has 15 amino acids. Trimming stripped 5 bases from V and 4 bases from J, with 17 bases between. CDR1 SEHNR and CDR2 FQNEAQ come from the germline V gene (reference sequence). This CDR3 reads CASSPGTMGFYGYTF. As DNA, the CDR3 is TGTGCCAGCAGCCCGGGAACTATGGGTTTCTATGGCTACACCTTC. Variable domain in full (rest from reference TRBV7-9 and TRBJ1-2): DTGVSQNPRHKITKRGQNVTFRCDPISEHNRLYWYRQTLGQGPEFLTYFQNEAQLEKSRLLSDRFSAERPKGSFSTLEIQRTEQGDSAMYLCASSPGTMGFYGYTFGSGTRLTVV.

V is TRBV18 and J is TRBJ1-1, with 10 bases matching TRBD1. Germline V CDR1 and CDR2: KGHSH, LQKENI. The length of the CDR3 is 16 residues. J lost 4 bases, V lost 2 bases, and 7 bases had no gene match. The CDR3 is CASSPMTGGVVTEAFF. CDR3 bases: TGTGCCAGCTCACCAATGACAGGGGGCGTTGTCACTGAAGCTTTCTTT.

The CDR3 here is CASSYEGQSGNTIYF. The CDR3 DNA is TGTGCCAGCAGTTACGAGGGGCAATCTGGAAACACCATATATTTT. V usage is TRBV6-5 and J usage is TRBJ1-3; TRBD1 is a possible D gene (5 bases). The CDR3 loop spans 15 amino acids. Trimming cost V 2 bases and J 1 base, with 9 bases left between them. CDR1 MNHEY and CDR2 SVGAGI come from the germline V gene.

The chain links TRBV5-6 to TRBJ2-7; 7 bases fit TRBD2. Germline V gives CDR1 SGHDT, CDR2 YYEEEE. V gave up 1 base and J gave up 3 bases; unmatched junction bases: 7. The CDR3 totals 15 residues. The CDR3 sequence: CASSLRAGDGYEQYF. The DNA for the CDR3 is TGTGCCAGCAGCTTGAGGGCGGGAGATGGCTACGAGCAGTACTTC.

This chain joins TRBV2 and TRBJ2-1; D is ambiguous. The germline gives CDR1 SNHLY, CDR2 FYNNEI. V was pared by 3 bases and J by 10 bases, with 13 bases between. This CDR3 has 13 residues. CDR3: CASSEDLELEQFF. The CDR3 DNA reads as TGTGCCAGCAGTGAGGACCTTGAGCTCGAGCAGTTCTTC.

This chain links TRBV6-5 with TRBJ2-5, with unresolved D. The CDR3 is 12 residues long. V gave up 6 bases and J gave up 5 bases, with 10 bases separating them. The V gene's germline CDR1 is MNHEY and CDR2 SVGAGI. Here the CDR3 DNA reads TGTGCCAGCAGCTCCCTAGGGGAGACCCAGTACTTC. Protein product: CASSSLGETQYF.

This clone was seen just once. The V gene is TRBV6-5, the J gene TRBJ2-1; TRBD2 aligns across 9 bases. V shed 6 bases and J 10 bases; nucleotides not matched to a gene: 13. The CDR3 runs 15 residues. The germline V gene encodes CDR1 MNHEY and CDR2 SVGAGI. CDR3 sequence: CASSLTSGRRGEQFF. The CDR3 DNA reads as TGTGCCAGCAGCCTTACTAGCGGGCGGCGGGGGGAGCAGTTCTTC.

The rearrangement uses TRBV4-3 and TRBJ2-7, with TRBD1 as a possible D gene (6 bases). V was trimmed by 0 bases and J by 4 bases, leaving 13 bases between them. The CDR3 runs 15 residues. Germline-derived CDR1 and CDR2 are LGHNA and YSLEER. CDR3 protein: CASSQDPAGQYEQYF. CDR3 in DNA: TGCGCCAGCAGCCAAGATCCGGCCGGACAGTACGAGCAGTACTTC.

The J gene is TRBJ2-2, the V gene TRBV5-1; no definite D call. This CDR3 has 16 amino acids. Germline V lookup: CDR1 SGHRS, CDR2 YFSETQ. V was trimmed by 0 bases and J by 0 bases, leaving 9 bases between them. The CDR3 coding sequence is TGCGCCAGCAGCTTGGACAGAGCCGCGAACACCGGGGAGCTGTTTTTT. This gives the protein CASSLDRAANTGELFF.

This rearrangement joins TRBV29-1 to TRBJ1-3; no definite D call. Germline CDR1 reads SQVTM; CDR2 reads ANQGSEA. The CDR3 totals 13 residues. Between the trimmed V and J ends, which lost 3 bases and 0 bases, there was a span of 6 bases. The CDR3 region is CSVEGLSGNTIYF. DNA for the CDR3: TGCAGCGTTGAGGGCCTCTCTGGAAACACCATATATTTT.

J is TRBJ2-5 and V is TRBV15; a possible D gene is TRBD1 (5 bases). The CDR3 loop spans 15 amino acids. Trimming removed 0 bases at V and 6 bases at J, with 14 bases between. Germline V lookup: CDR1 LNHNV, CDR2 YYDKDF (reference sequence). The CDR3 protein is CATSRDGQGIQTQYF. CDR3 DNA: TGTGCCACCAGCAGAGATGGGCAGGGCATCCAGACCCAGTACTTC. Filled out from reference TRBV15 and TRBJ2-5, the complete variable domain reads DAMVIQNPRYQVTQFGKPVTLSCSQTLNHNVMYWYQQKSSQAPKLLFHYYDKDFNNEADTPDNFQSRRPNTSFCFLDIRSPGLGDTAMYLCATSRDGQGIQTQYFGPGTRLLVL.

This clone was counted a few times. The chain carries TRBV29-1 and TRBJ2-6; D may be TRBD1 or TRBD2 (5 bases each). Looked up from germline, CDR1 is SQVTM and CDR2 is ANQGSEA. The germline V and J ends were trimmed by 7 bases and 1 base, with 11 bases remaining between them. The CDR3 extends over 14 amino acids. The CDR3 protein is CSARGESGANVLTF. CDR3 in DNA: TGCAGCGCCAGAGGGGAATCTGGGGCCAACGTCCTGACTTTC.

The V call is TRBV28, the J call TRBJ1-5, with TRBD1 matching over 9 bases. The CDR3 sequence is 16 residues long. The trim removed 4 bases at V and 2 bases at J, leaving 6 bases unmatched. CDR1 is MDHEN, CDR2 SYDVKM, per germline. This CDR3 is CASSSPRDRGNQPQHF. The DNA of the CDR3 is TGTGCCAGCAGTTCCCCACGGGACAGGGGCAATCAGCCCCAGCATTTT.

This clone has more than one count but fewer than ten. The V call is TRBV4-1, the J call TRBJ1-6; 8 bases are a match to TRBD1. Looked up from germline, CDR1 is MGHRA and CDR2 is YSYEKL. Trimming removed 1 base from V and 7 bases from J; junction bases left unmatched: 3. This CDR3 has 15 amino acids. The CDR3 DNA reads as TGCGCCAGCAGCCAAGTACAGGGGGGGAATTCACCCCTCCACTTT. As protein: CASSQVQGGNSPLHF.

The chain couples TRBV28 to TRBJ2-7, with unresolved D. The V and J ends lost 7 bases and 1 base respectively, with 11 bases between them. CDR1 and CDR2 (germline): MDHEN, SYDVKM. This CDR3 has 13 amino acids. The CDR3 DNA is TGTGCCAGCAAGAGAGCAGGTTCCTACGAGCAGTACTTC. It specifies CASKRAGSYEQYF.

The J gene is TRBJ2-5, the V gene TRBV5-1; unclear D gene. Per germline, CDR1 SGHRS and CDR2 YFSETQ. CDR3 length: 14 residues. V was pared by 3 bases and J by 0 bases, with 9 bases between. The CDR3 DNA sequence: TGCGCCAGCAGCTCTATAGCCTACCAAGAGACCCAGTACTTC. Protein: CASSSIAYQETQYF. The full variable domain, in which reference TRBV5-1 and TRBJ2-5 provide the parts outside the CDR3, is KAGVTQTPRYLIKTRGQQVTLSCSPISGHRSVSWYQQTPGQGLQFLFEYFSETQRNKGNFPGRFSGRQFSNSRSEMNVSTLELGDSALYLCASSSIAYQETQYFGPGTRLLVL.